A single sample is the source of the 30 T cell receptor beta chains below, sequenced in a study of T cell responses to AZD1222 COVID-19 vaccine. Sequencing used immunoSEQ multiplex PCR; TCRdb keeps in-frame clones, though not all of them. The sample carries more than 55,000 clones, about 91% recorded once. The material was peripheral blood, obtained 28 days after the second AZD1222 dose. These receptors all come from an adult who received the AZD1222 COVID-19 vaccine.

The chain employs TRBV9 and TRBJ2-2, with D tentatively TRBD1 (5 bases). V was clipped by 0 bases and J by 5 bases, with 11 bases between them. The length of the CDR3 is 15 residues. CDR1 and CDR2 from the germline V gene are SGDLS and YYNGEE. CDR3 protein: CASSVETGWTGELFF. The DNA for the CDR3 is TGTGCCAGCAGCGTAGAAACAGGCTGGACCGGGGAGCTGTTTTTT.

This clone has a handful of counts. The chain couples TRBV6-5 to TRBJ2-1, with a weak D call TRBD1 (5 bases). V dropped 5 bases and J dropped 0 bases, with 11 bases sitting between them. Germline loops: CDR1 MNHEY, CDR2 SVGAGI. CDR3 size: 15 residues. The DNA for the CDR3 is TGTGCCAGCAGTAAATTGGGGCTCTCCTACAATGAGCAGTTCTTC. This gives the protein CASSKLGLSYNEQFF.

The chain employs TRBV5-1 and TRBJ1-5; D is unresolved. CDR3 length equals 14 residues. Trimming removed 4 bases from V and 5 bases from J, with 13 bases in between. Germline V gene lookup returns CDR1 SGHRS and CDR2 YFSETQ. This chain's CDR3 is CASSPTGVHQPQHF. In DNA, the CDR3 is TGCGCCAGCAGCCCGACCGGGGTCCATCAGCCCCAGCATTTT.

The V and J genes are TRBV19 and TRBJ2-7; no firm D call. With 6 bases removed from V and 2 bases from J, the gap between germline ends came to 11 bases. The CDR3 consists of 13 residues. CDR1 is LNHDA and CDR2 is SQIVND in the germline V gene (reference sequence). The CDR3 DNA reads as TGTGCCAGTAGCACGCATGACACCTACGAGCAGTACTTC. It translates to CASSTHDTYEQYF.

This CDR3 reads CASSLVLGNTEAFF. CDR3 nucleotide sequence: TGCGCCAGCAGCTTGGTTTTGGGTAACACTGAAGCTTTCTTT. This chain connects TRBV5-1 to TRBJ1-1; the D is unclear. CDR3 size: 14 residues. Germline V gene sequence: CDR1 SGHRS, CDR2 YFSETQ. The V end lost 0 bases, the J end lost 2 bases, and 8 bases lay between the germline ends.

The CDR3 DNA reads as TGTGCCAGCAGTGACCCGGGACTAGCGGCAGATACGCAGTATTTT. Translating gives CASSDPGLAADTQYF. This chain links TRBV6-2 or TRBV6-3 with TRBJ2-3, with TRBD2 identical over 11 bases. CDR3 length: 15 residues. The V gene end was trimmed by 5 bases and the J gene end by 4 bases; junction bases not matched to a gene: 5. CDR1 is MNHEY, CDR2 SVGEGT, per germline.

The rearrangement links TRBV27 to TRBJ2-7; TRBD1 matches 9 bases. This CDR3 comprises 15 residues. From germline, CDR1 is MNHEY and CDR2 SMNVEV (reference sequence). After removal of 3 bases from V and 2 bases from J, the junction contained 5 bases not matched to a gene. DNA of the CDR3: TGTGCCAGCAGTTTCTGGGACAGGGTGGCCTACGAGCAGTACTTC. Translated: CASSFWDRVAYEQYF.

The CDR3 DNA sequence: TGTGCCAGCAGCCGAGGCGGGAGTGGGGAGACCCAGTACTTC. This sequence encodes CASSRGGSGETQYF. V usage is TRBV6-2 or TRBV6-3 and J usage is TRBJ2-5; 7 nucleotides align to TRBD2. Germline-derived CDR1 and CDR2 are MNHEY and SVGEGT. Trimming took 6 bases from V and 5 from J; bases not matched to a gene: 9. There are 14 residues in the CDR3.

The rearrangement links TRBV6-2 or TRBV6-3 to TRBJ2-1; 9 positions agree with TRBD1. Germline CDR1 is MNHEY and CDR2 is SVGEGT. The length of the CDR3 is 17 residues. J gave up 2 bases and V 2 bases, and 7 bases lay outside the gene matches. CDR3: CASSYLLTGGTYNEQFF. The CDR3 bases are TGTGCCAGCAGTTACCTCCTGACAGGGGGGACCTACAATGAGCAGTTCTTC.

This clone was seen a single time. This chain joins TRBV5-1 and TRBJ1-4; D ambiguous. Germline CDR1 is SGHRS and CDR2 is YFSETQ. The CDR3 runs 14 residues. Trimming took 4 bases from V and 5 from J, leaving 12 bases between them. The CDR3: CASSPITLNEKLFF. In nucleotides, the CDR3 is TGCGCCAGCAGCCCGATAACCCTGAATGAAAAACTGTTTTTT.

The V gene is TRBV30, the J gene TRBJ1-5, with D tentatively TRBD1 (6 bases). V was cut by 0 bases and J by 5 bases, with 8 bases left in between. This CDR3 contains 13 residues. The V gene's germline CDR1 is GTSNPN and CDR2 SVGIG (reference sequence). As DNA, the CDR3 is TGTGCCTGGAGTGTTGGGGGGCATCAGCCCCAGCATTTT. It yields the protein CAWSVGGHQPQHF.

The V call is TRBV4-3, the J call TRBJ2-7, with TRBD1 as a possible D gene (6 bases). CDR3 size: 14 residues. V was clipped by 0 bases and J by 2 bases, with 8 bases between them. CDR1 and CDR2 (germline): LGHNA, YSLEER. In DNA form, the CDR3 reads TGCGCCAGCAGCCAAGATCCAGGGGCCTACGAGCAGTACTTC. Translating it yields CASSQDPGAYEQYF.

The gene calls are TRBV19 and TRBJ1-5; the D gene is possibly TRBD1 (6 bases). The V end was cut by 2 bases, the J end by 2 bases, with 13 bases between. Germline V gene sequence: CDR1 LNHDA, CDR2 SQIVND (reference sequence). The CDR3 consists of 16 residues. The CDR3 loop is CASSISQGGGNQPQHF. In nucleotides, the CDR3 is TGTGCCAGTAGTATATCACAGGGAGGAGGCAATCAGCCCCAGCATTTT.

J is TRBJ1-4 and V is TRBV11-2, with TRBD1 as a possible D gene (5 bases). Trimming shortened V by 5 bases and J by 7 bases, and 11 bases separated the two germline ends. This CDR3 spans 13 amino acids. Germline-derived CDR1 and CDR2 are SGHAT and FQNNGV. CDR3 coding DNA: TGTGCCAGCAGCCCCACGGGGGGTGAAAAACTGTTTTTT. Protein product: CASSPTGGEKLFF.

This chain links TRBV5-1 with TRBJ1-1, with 7 bases identical to TRBD1. CDR1 is SGHRS, CDR2 YFSETQ, per germline. The length of the CDR3 is 16 residues. V was clipped by 6 bases and J by 0 bases; unmatched bases: 11. CDR3 sequence (DNA): TGCGCCAGCAATCGGGCAGGGGGTAAACTGAACACTGAAGCTTTCTTT. Translation: CASNRAGGKLNTEAFF. Drawing the rest from reference TRBV5-1 and TRBJ1-1, the complete variable domain is KAGVTQTPRYLIKTRGQQVTLSCSPISGHRSVSWYQQTPGQGLQFLFEYFSETQRNKGNFPGRFSGRQFSNSRSEMNVSTLELGDSALYLCASNRAGGKLNTEAFFGQGTRLTVV.

The chain recombines TRBV4-1 with TRBJ2-7; D gene ambiguous. This CDR3 spans 15 amino acids. In germline, CDR1 is MGHRA, CDR2 YSYEKL. V lost 1 base, J lost 4 bases, and 14 bases lay in between. This chain's CDR3 is CASSQGLTVGYEQYF. The CDR3, as DNA: TGCGCCAGCAGCCAAGGGCTTACTGTGGGGTACGAGCAGTACTTC.

The CDR3 is CASSLVASTEQFF. In DNA form, the CDR3 reads TGCGCCAGCAGCTTGGTGGCTAGTACTGAGCAGTTCTTC. V and J are TRBV5-1 and TRBJ2-1, with D uncertain. Trimming left V 0 bases short and J 9 bases short, with 10 bases between. The germline V gene has CDR1 SGHRS and CDR2 YFSETQ. This CDR3 comprises 13 residues.

V gene TRBV29-1 combines with J gene TRBJ2-7; D perhaps matches TRBD1 (5 bases). This CDR3 region has 11 residues. Germline V gene lookup returns CDR1 SQVTM and CDR2 ANQGSEA. V lost 3 bases and J 3 bases, leaving 6 bases between the germline ends. The CDR3 DNA reads TGCAGCGTTGACCAGGGCTACGAGCAGTACTTC. Its translation is CSVDQGYEQYF.

The V and J genes are TRBV28 and TRBJ1-1; no definite D call. This CDR3 is 16 amino acids long. V shed 3 bases and J shed 3 bases, with 17 bases lying between them. The germline gives CDR1 MDHEN, CDR2 SYDVKM. CDR3 protein: CASSLVRGLGYTEAFF. The CDR3 nucleotides are TGTGCCAGCAGTTTGGTAAGAGGATTAGGATACACTGAAGCTTTCTTT.

The J gene is TRBJ1-3, the V gene TRBV27; possibly TRBD1 for D (5 bases). V dropped 9 bases and J dropped 2 bases, with 17 bases sitting between them. The CDR3 totals 15 residues. Looked up from germline, CDR1 is MNHEY and CDR2 is SMNVEV (reference sequence). The CDR3 loop is CARRPGSFPGNTIYF. In nucleotides, the CDR3 is TGTGCCAGACGTCCAGGGAGTTTTCCTGGAAACACCATATATTTT.

The rearrangement links TRBV7-3 to TRBJ1-6, with TRBD1 as a possible D gene (5 bases). The germline V gene encodes CDR1 SGHTA and CDR2 FQGTGA. Trimming removed 0 bases from V and 6 bases from J, with 12 bases in between. The CDR3 consists of 16 residues. CDR3 loop: CASSLTGVVSNSPLHF. The CDR3 DNA follows: TGTGCCAGCAGCTTAACAGGGGTAGTAAGTAATTCACCCCTCCACTTT.

V gene TRBV7-9 combines with J gene TRBJ1-6; D is uncertain. In germline, CDR1 is SEHNR, CDR2 FQNEAQ (reference sequence). Trimming cost V 5 bases and J 7 bases, with 15 bases left between them. This CDR3 has 15 residues. The CDR3 bases are TGTGCCAGCAGCCTTGACGAGATGGGGAATTCACCCCTCCACTTT. Its protein is CASSLDEMGNSPLHF.

The J gene is TRBJ2-4, the V gene TRBV3-1 (or the pseudogene TRBV3-2); TRBD2 matches 11 bases. The CDR3 contains 16 residues. Per germline, CDR1 LGHDT and CDR2 YNNKEL (reference sequence). V trimming: 4 bases; J trimming: 6 bases; junction bases outside the gene matches: 8. The CDR3 DNA follows: TGTGCCAGCAGCCGCGGTCTAGCGGGAGGTGGAAACATTCAGTACTTC. It is translated as CASSRGLAGGGNIQYF.

V and J are TRBV5-1 and TRBJ1-2; D call uncertain. The V and J ends lost 4 bases and 6 bases respectively, with 16 bases between them. This CDR3 comprises 14 residues. Germline values: CDR1 SGHRS, CDR2 YFSETQ. The CDR3 here is CASSPLAGIDGYTF. As DNA, the CDR3 is TGCGCCAGCAGCCCCCTGGCGGGCATTGATGGCTACACCTTC. The full variable domain, in which reference TRBV5-1 and TRBJ1-2 provide the parts outside the CDR3, is KAGVTQTPRYLIKTRGQQVTLSCSPISGHRSVSWYQQTPGQGLQFLFEYFSETQRNKGNFPGRFSGRQFSNSRSEMNVSTLELGDSALYLCASSPLAGIDGYTFGSGTRLTVV.

The chain links TRBV7-6 to TRBJ2-5, with a tentative D call TRBD1 (5 bases). The CDR3 contains 16 residues. V was trimmed by 2 bases and J by 2 bases, leaving 15 bases between them. The germline CDR1 and CDR2 sequences are SGHVS and FNYEAQ. CDR3 region: CASSLSAGQPQETQYF. DNA for the CDR3: TGTGCCAGCAGCTTAAGTGCAGGGCAACCTCAAGAGACCCAGTACTTC.

In its sample, this clone was seen once. The V gene is TRBV30, the J gene TRBJ2-3; D unclear. From germline, CDR1 is GTSNPN and CDR2 SVGIG (reference sequence). The CDR3 length is 11 residues. V was pared by 2 bases and J by 10 bases, with 10 bases between. The CDR3 sequence: CAWSPGSSQYF. For the CDR3, the DNA is TGTGCCTGGAGTCCTGGATCCTCGCAGTATTTT.

The gene calls are TRBV19 and TRBJ1-5; 11 bases line up with TRBD1. The CDR3 runs 16 residues. J was trimmed by 4 bases and V by 7 bases; bases with no gene match: 9. CDR1 is LNHDA, CDR2 SQIVND, per germline (reference sequence). CDR3 residues: CASNIGTGGSNQPQHF. In DNA, the CDR3 is TGTGCCAGTAATATCGGGACAGGGGGGTCTAATCAGCCCCAGCATTTT.

This clone was recorded once. V is TRBV27 and J is TRBJ1-6; D unclear. The germline V gene has CDR1 MNHEY and CDR2 SMNVEV (reference sequence). V shed 7 bases and J shed 14 bases, with 15 bases lying between them. This CDR3 contains 12 residues. In DNA form, the CDR3 reads TGTGCCAGCAAATCGGGTTCGTCAGCCCTCCACTTT. Translated: CASKSGSSALHF.

The CDR3 DNA follows: TGTGCCAGCAGCTTGACAGGGTCCTACGAGCAGTACTTC. It codes for CASSLTGSYEQYF. The chain has TRBV5-4 and TRBJ2-7; the D gene is possibly TRBD1 (6 bases). The ends were cut back, 1 base at V and 1 base at J, with 6 bases in the middle. Germline CDR1 is SGHNT and CDR2 is YYREEE (reference sequence). The CDR3 sequence is 13 residues long.

V and J are TRBV15 and TRBJ1-1; D unresolved. The CDR3 contains 14 residues. The germline CDR1 and CDR2 sequences are LNHNV and YYDKDF (reference sequence). The V and J ends lost 6 bases and 4 bases respectively, with 15 bases between them. The CDR3 is CATSKVSLGTEAFF. The CDR3 DNA is TGTGCCACCAGTAAGGTCAGTCTGGGCACTGAAGCTTTCTTT.